This T cell receptor (beta chain) appears in the sequencing data of a study of blood T cell repertoires in COVID-19. Study overall: COVID-19 samples from acute and convalescent phases originated in the United States, Italy and Spain. PBMCs, B-cell-depleted T cells, or T cells were the source of the cDNA or gDNA that made up the material.

In the study's own analysis: How many nucleated cells were present was estimated from reference gene primer amplification. Sequencing used immunoSEQ multiplex PCR; TCRdb keeps in-frame clones, though not all of them. That table supplies the V and J calls and clone size; D and trimming were determined from the DNA. The table records some 120,000 clones, more than 75% of them present only once. The CDR3 totals 15 residues. With 4 bases clipped from V and 4 bases from J, the junction kept 5 bases outside the gene matches. CDR1 and CDR2 (germline): LGHDT, YNNKEL (reference sequence). The receptor comes from a human donor in a cohort sampled during active COVID-19. The V and J genes are TRBV3-1 (or the pseudogene TRBV3-2) and TRBJ2-1, with TRBD2 identical over 9 bases. Sequencing used peripheral blood. The CDR3 bases are TGTGCCAGCAGCCTCGGACTAGCGTCTTACAATGAGCAGTTCTTC. Translation gives CASSLGLASYNEQFF.